This T cell receptor (beta chain) was documented in a study of CD4+ T cells in melanoma. The data were produced by immunoSEQ multiplex PCR, yet TCRdb's version contains in-frame clones alone and is incomplete. The table has 15,000 to 20,000 clones, about 84% seen once; the top ten hold under 5.5%. This clone has only a few counts. This clonotype was sampled from a human donor with melanoma. Material for sequencing was cells from a culture (not recorded whether cultured in vitro).

CDR3 nucleotide sequence: TGTGCCAGCAGTGGGGGCCTTACAACTGGAAACACCATATATTTT. It encodes CASSGGLTTGNTIYF. The chain employs TRBV6-1 and TRBJ1-3, with D possibly being TRBD1 (5 bases). The V gene lost 4 bases and the J gene lost 2 bases, with 12 bases spanning the gap. Germline CDR1 reads MNHNS; CDR2 reads SASEGT. The length of the CDR3 is 15 residues.